This is a list of T cell receptor beta chains from one sample in a study of T-cell memory formation after mild COVID-19. Using its own MiXCR run on the 5' RACE reads, TCRdb lists one record per CDR3 protein. The data contain 150,000 to 200,000 distinct CDR3 sequences, roughly 17% of them singletons. The material sequenced was PBMCs or a T cell subset sorted from them (not recorded which). Receptors were obtained from an adult woman who had mild COVID-19 (a few samples of this study predate the infection). Cell type and time point are not known. CDR3s include the opening cysteine and the closing phenylalanine or tryptophan. The D gene is left open where the match is weak. The size of a clone is reported for some rows only, either as once, few or many, or as a class for expanded clones.

TRBJ1-2	few	TRBV7-2	TRBD1	TGTGCCAGCAGCTTAAGTAACAGGGGAGTTGGCTACACCTTC	CASSLSNRGVGYTF
TRBJ2-1	few	TRBV18	.	TGTGCCAGCTCCCGTCCGGGACGTGAGCAGTTCTTC	CASSRPGREQFF
TRBJ2-5	.	TRBV7-2	TRBD2	TGTGCCAGCAGCAAAAGCGGGGGAAGAGAGACCCAGTACTTC	CASSKSGGRETQYF
TRBJ2-7	.	TRBV7-3	.	TGTGCCAGCAGCTTCAGGGACATGGACGAGCAGTACTTC	CASSFRDMDEQYF
TRBJ2-7	few	TRBV20-1	.	TGCAGTGCTAGATTACAGGGAGCAGGAGCGGCCCTCCACTACTACTACGAGCAGTACTTC	CSARLQGAGAALHYYYEQYF
TRBJ2-7	.	TRBV27	TRBD1	TGTGCCAGCAAAAGGACAGGGCTTGGCGAGCAGTACTTC	CASKRTGLGEQYF
TRBJ2-5	.	TRBV24-1	.	TGTGCCACCAGTGATTGGGGACGTGGGGAGACCCAGTACTTC	CATSDWGRGETQYF
TRBJ2-4	.	TRBV19	TRBD2	TGTGCCAGTAGTGGAGCGGGAGGGGGGGGTCGAAACATTCAGTACTTC	CASSGAGGGGRNIQYF
TRBJ2-1	few	TRBV3-1	TRBD2	TGTGCCAGCAGCATCGGACTAGCGGGAGTGTCCTACAATGAGCAGTTCTTC	CASSIGLAGVSYNEQFF
TRBJ2-1	.	TRBV24-1	.	TGTGCCACCAGTGATGGACCCAATCGGCAGTTCTTC	CATSDGPNRQFF
TRBJ2-2	few	TRBV15	TRBD1	TGTGCCACCAGCGGACGACAGGGGGCCTTCGGGGAGCTGTTTTTT	CATSGRQGAFGELFF
TRBJ2-7	few	TRBV5-1	.	TGCGCCAGCAGCCCAGAGCGTAGGGTTTACGAGCAGTACTTC	CASSPERRVYEQYF
TRBJ2-3	.	TRBV19	.	TGTGCCAGTAGTATGACTCGGGGAGATACGCAGTATTTT	CASSMTRGDTQYF
TRBJ1-5	.	TRBV6-5	.	TGTGCCAGCAGGAGGGGGGCCCGGGATCAGCCCCAGCATTTT	CASRRGARDQPQHF
TRBJ1-2	.	TRBV29-1	.	TGCAGCGTTGAAGATCCAACGGGAGGCTACACCTTC	CSVEDPTGGYTF
TRBJ2-3	many	TRBV5-1	TRBD2	TGCGCCAGCAGCTTGGGGACTAGCGTGGATGGTAGCACAGATACGCAGTATTTT	CASSLGTSVDGSTDTQYF
TRBJ1-2	few	TRBV18	.	TGTGCCAGCTCACCTCTGATGCAGACGGAGGGATATGGCTACACCTTC	CASSPLMQTEGYGYTF
TRBJ2-7	few	TRBV7-2	TRBD2	TGTGCCAGCAGCACATGGACTAGCGGGGCGTACGAGCAGTACTTC	CASSTWTSGAYEQYF
TRBJ2-7	.	TRBV7-6	TRBD1	TGTGCCAGCAGCCTCGGACAGGTCAGGTCCTACGAGCAGTACTTC	CASSLGQVRSYEQYF
TRBJ2-7	few	TRBV5-6	TRBD1	TGTGCCAGCAGCTTGTCTCTAGGGACAGGGTCCTACGAGCAGTACTTC	CASSLSLGTGSYEQYF
TRBJ2-7	.	TRBV3-1	.	TGTGCCAGCAGCCAAGGGGGACATCTCGTCCCATCCTACGAGCAGTACTTC	CASSQGGHLVPSYEQYF
TRBJ2-1	many	TRBV4-2	TRBD2	TGTGCCAGCAGCCAGGCGTTGACTAGCGGGAGGAATGAGCAGTTCTTC	CASSQALTSGRNEQFF
TRBJ1-1	.	TRBV12-3/TRBV12-4	.	TGTGCCAGCAGTCCTCCGGGACGTATGAACACTGAAGCTTTCTTT	CASSPPGRMNTEAFF
TRBJ1-6	few	TRBV18	.	TGTGCCAGCTCCCCAACCAATTCACCCCTCCACTTT	CASSPTNSPLHF
TRBJ2-3	few	TRBV6-5	TRBD2	TGTGCCAGCAGCTCCACTAGCGGGAGGGCCGGTACGCAGTATTTT	CASSSTSGRAGTQYF
TRBJ1-5	few	TRBV12-3/TRBV12-4	TRBD1	TGTGCCACAACCGGGACAGGGCATCAGCCCCAGCATTTT	CATTGTGHQPQHF
TRBJ1-5	.	TRBV12-3/TRBV12-4	.	TGTGCCAGCAGCCCACCCCGAGGGACCCCCCAGCATTTT	CASSPPRGTPQHF
TRBJ2-3	.	TRBV20-1	.	TGCAGTGCTAGAGAGTTGGGGGGCACAGATACGCAGTATTTT	CSARELGGTDTQYF
TRBJ1-2	few	TRBV2	.	TGTGCCAGCAGTGGTGAGACAGCATTCTACTATGGCTACACCTTC	CASSGETAFYYGYTF